Listed here is a single T cell receptor beta chain. Method: immunoSEQ multiplex PCR; TCRdb's copy keeps in-frame clones and lacks some. The table lists about 330,000 clones, approximately 89% of them singletons. The data were taken from a study of blood T cell repertoires in COVID-19. V shed 3 bases and J shed 8 bases, with 11 bases lying between them. The CDR3 covers 13 residues. Germline assignment: CDR1 ENHRY and CDR2 SYGVKD. The receptor's source is a man aged 25 to 40 who had recovered from COVID-19. The sequenced sample consisted of PBMCs or T cells enriched from blood (not recorded which). The genes are TRBV10-3 and TRBJ2-1; perhaps TRBD1 as D (6 bases). The CDR3 DNA is TGTGCCATCAGTGAACAGGGTAGGGATGAGCAGTTCTTC. This sequence encodes CAISEQGRDEQFF.